One T cell receptor beta chain is described in this entry. This clonotype was seen repeatedly, ten times or more. Its antigen is currently not known. No clone much larger than this one lies a single base away; base qualities are absent. These data are taken from a study of human T cells and chemical hapten exposure (dated by TCRdb to the early 2020s). Describing the broader study: For sensitization, 2% DPC in acetone was applied to a roughly 2 cm by roughly 2 cm area of upper inner arm skin. Patch testing was performed on the upper back with Finn chambers containing 0.01% DPC, and the patch tests were scored after 6 days according to International Contact Dermatitis Research Group standards. In alopecia patients, the study followed how the peripheral blood TCR repertoire changed in vivo over primary and secondary sensitization to diphenylcyclopropenone (DPC), a hapten. Blood samples were taken from patients before sensitization (week 0) and at 2, 6 and about 24 weeks after DPC sensitization. Patients additionally received weekly therapeutic DPC doses to the scalp throughout the approximately 22-week study period. Blood for TCR sequencing was provided by twenty-nine alopecia patients at one to four time points (pre-sensitization, 2, 6 and 24 weeks). Libraries were combined into a pool for sequencing, and differences in TCR yield between samples came mainly from small differences in library volumes within the pool. Alopecia areata with under or over 50% scalp involvement, alopecia totalis and alopecia universalis were represented in the patient cohort, which was mostly female.

In light of the paper, this sample's time point label describes: pre-sensitization, week 0. This specimen's treatment or condition label, interpreted: therapeutic diphenylcyclopropenone sensitization with weekly scalp DPC. At every patch-test visit, the blood draw took place before the patch test was put on. To be eligible, patients had to be aged 18 to 70, diagnosed with alopecia and judged suitable for DPC therapy, while pregnant patients were excluded. Total RNA was isolated from unfractionated whole blood collected in Tempus Blood RNA tubes. Study-level results and caveats: Patch test score was positively correlated with the number of PT1 expanded TCRs, with significance at thresholds 8, 16 and 32 but not at 4. No change with DPC sensitization was found in the number of TCRs above 1 in 1000 frequency, and no evidence of global repertoire structure alterations was found. Compared with pre-sensitization or healthy control sets, expanded TCRs formed significantly more large CDR3 similarity clusters, which is consistent with antigen-driven responses. Alopecia, a presumed autoimmune disease, was present in all patients, so the immune response of the patients might differ from that of healthy individuals. Repeated subsampling changed both the strength of the expansion versus patch-test correlation and the threshold at which that correlation became significant.

The method behind the library was RACE. For sequencing, a NextSeq 500 was employed. During library preparation, unique molecular identifiers were attached to individual cDNA molecules so that TCRs could be counted in a quantitative, reproducible way. For every blood RNA sample, sequencing covered both the TCR alpha and TCR beta chains. The original methods were these. The median number of TCRs per sample was around 96,000, ranging from roughly 20,000 to 700,000. V, J and CDR3 annotation of the TCR reads was carried out using the Decombinator software suite. To make PS versus PT1 abundance plots, every sample was subsampled to the same number of TCRs (28,000). TCRs were defined as expanded if absent before sensitization and observed at least eight times at the 2-week time point. Using fastp at Q25 and MiXCR, TCRdb reprocessed the public reads and kept productive beta chains. Every distinct CDR3 protein forms one entry, paired with its most common genes and DNA. What appears here as the V and J calls and clone size reflects TCRdb's work, not the paper's. This sample holds around 180,000 distinct CDR3 sequences; 30% were observed only once. Of the sample, about 2.7% falls within the top ten clones.

This receptor was identified in a woman in her twenties or thirties with alopecia areata. Some clones in this sample may be carry-over from other donors' samples. Specimen: whole blood, collected in connection with sensitization to the hapten diphenylcyclopropenone (DPC).

The DNA sequence reads TGTGCCAGCAGCTTGGGGCAGAATCAGCCCCAGCATTTT. Translation gives CASSLGQNQPQHF. The V gene is TRBV7-3 and the J gene is TRBJ1-5, and the D gene may be TRBD1, 5 bases matching. V is cut by 3 bases and J by 4 bases, and the space between the germline ends is 7 bases. Including cysteine and phenylalanine, the CDR3 has 13 amino acids. Only the CDR3 DNA stays, 39 bases, in frame from base 1. CDR1 SGHTA and CDR2 FQGTGA were looked up in the germline V gene. Full variable domain (CDR3 extended with the reference TRBV7-3 and TRBJ1-5 proteins): GAGVSQTPSNKVTEKGKYVELRCDPISGHTALYWYRQSLGQGPEFLIYFQGTGAADDSGLPNDRFFAVRPEGSVSTLKIQRTERGDSAVYLCASSLGQNQPQHFGDGTRLSIL.